The T cell receptor beta chain described here comes from a study of type 1 regulatory T cells. At the level of the study: An in vitro protocol generated T-allo10, a Tr1-enriched, alloantigen-specific CD4 T cell product.

This clonotype was observed a handful of times. The antigen is undetermined. V shed 3 bases and J 1 base; nucleotides not matched to a gene: 4. CDR3 size: 15 residues. MiXCR, applied by TCRdb to the reads, yields one record per CDR3 protein. The data show tens of thousands of distinct CDR3 sequences, with less than 60% seen just once and 4.8% held by the top ten. V usage is TRBV12-3 or TRBV12-4 and J usage is TRBJ2-3; 7 positions agree with TRBD2. The sequencing sample was made of cultured T cells, either the whole culture or a sorted T cell fraction (not recorded which). The receptor was isolated from a human donor in good health. The CDR3 DNA reads as TGTGCCAGCAGTTTGGGGGGGACTCGCACAGATACGCAGTATTTT. Translating it yields CASSLGGTRTDTQYF.